Each of the 28 T cell receptor beta chains below was sequenced from the same sample in a study of OX40 agonist ivuxolimab in advanced cancers. Measured with immunoSEQ multiplex PCR; TCRdb has only the in-frame clones, and not every one. The data contain under 65,000 clones, nearly 90% of them singletons. Specimen: CD4+ or CD8+ T cells sorted from blood, collected in a trial of the OX40 agonist ivuxolimab. The receptor source for this set is an adult with an advanced solid tumor such as melanoma, head and neck, liver or kidney cancer.

The chain recombines TRBV7-8 with TRBJ1-4; D may be TRBD1 (5 bases). V lost 2 bases, J lost 0 bases, and 13 bases lay in between. Germline CDR1 reads SGHVS; CDR2 reads FQNEAQ. CDR3 length equals 17 residues. The chain's CDR3 is CASSLTIPGATNEKLFF. CDR3 bases: TGTGCCAGCAGCTTAACCATCCCGGGGGCAACTAATGAAAAACTGTTTTTT.

The chain combines TRBV5-1 with TRBJ1-4; perhaps TRBD1 as D (6 bases). The length of the CDR3 is 14 residues. Looked up from germline, CDR1 is SGHRS and CDR2 is YFSETQ. Trimming took 7 bases from V and 4 from J, leaving 14 bases between them. The DNA of the CDR3 is TGCGCCAGCTCCCTGACAGGTCTTAATGAAAAACTGTTTTTT. Translating it yields CASSLTGLNEKLFF. The variable domain in full, with the rest retrieved from reference TRBV5-1 and TRBJ1-4, is KAGVTQTPRYLIKTRGQQVTLSCSPISGHRSVSWYQQTPGQGLQFLFEYFSETQRNKGNFPGRFSGRQFSNSRSEMNVSTLELGDSALYLCASSLTGLNEKLFFGSGTQLSVL.

V usage is TRBV7-2 and J usage is TRBJ2-7; either TRBD1 or TRBD2 may supply D (5 bases each). CDR1 and CDR2 (germline): SGHTA, FQGNSA. The CDR3 contains 15 residues. The germline V and J ends were trimmed by 5 bases and 1 base, with 15 bases remaining between them. The CDR3 loop is CASSPGTGGSYEQYV. In DNA, the CDR3 is TGTGCCAGCAGCCCGGGGACCGGTGGGTCCTACGAGCAGTACGTC.

The chain combines TRBV5-1 with TRBJ1-1; 7 bases match TRBD1. This CDR3 has 14 residues. The V and J ends lost 1 base and 4 bases, in that order; junction bases with no gene match: 4. Looked up from germline, CDR1 is SGHRS and CDR2 is YFSETQ. The CDR3 nucleotides are TGCGCCAGCAGCTTGTCCAGGGGGAGCACTGAAGCTTTCTTT. Amino acids: CASSLSRGSTEAFF.

V usage is TRBV7-9 and J usage is TRBJ1-1; TRBD1 might be the D (5 bases). Trimming took off 4 bases at V and 4 bases at J, with 16 bases between the two ends. CDR3 length: 15 amino acids. Per the germline V gene, CDR1 is SEHNR and CDR2 is FQNEAQ (reference sequence). CDR3 in DNA: TGTGCCAGCAGCTCCTTGGGGGGTATTAGCACTGAAGCTTTCTTT. It encodes CASSSLGGISTEAFF.

The chain links TRBV27 to TRBJ2-2; no firm D call. CDR1 and CDR2 (germline): MNHEY, SMNVEV (reference sequence). The CDR3 has 16 amino acids. V lost 1 base to trimming and J lost 3 bases, with 12 bases between them. CDR3 amino acids: CASSLWPDGHTGELFF. The CDR3 DNA follows: TGTGCCAGCAGTTTATGGCCGGACGGTCACACCGGGGAGCTGTTTTTT.

The chain couples TRBV9 to TRBJ2-3, with 8 bases matching TRBD1. V lost 4 bases, J lost 1 base, and 5 bases stayed unmatched. The CDR3 runs to 15 residues. Germline CDR1 SGDLS, CDR2 YYNGEE. CDR3 amino acids: CASSTGTGRTDTQYF. The CDR3 DNA reads TGTGCCAGCAGCACGGGGACAGGCCGCACAGATACGCAGTATTTT.

The chain links TRBV5-5 to TRBJ2-1; D is unclear. The CDR3 contains 12 residues. CDR1 and CDR2 (germline): SGHKS, YYEKEE (reference sequence). Trimming cost V 4 bases and J 0 bases, with 2 bases left between them. Written as DNA, the CDR3 is TGTGCCAGCAGCCCCTCCTACAATGAGCAGTTCTTC. The encoded protein is CASSPSYNEQFF.

J is TRBJ2-1 and V is TRBV11-2; D is unclear. Trimming stripped 4 bases from V and 10 bases from J, with 11 bases between. The CDR3 runs 12 residues. CDR1 SGHAT and CDR2 FQNNGV come from the germline V gene. The CDR3 region is CASSSARPEQFF. Written as DNA, the CDR3 is TGTGCCAGCAGCTCTGCCCGTCCCGAGCAGTTCTTC.

The chain links TRBV6-5 to TRBJ2-7; TRBD1 aligns across 9 bases. This CDR3 spans 14 amino acids. Trimming cost V 6 bases and J 3 bases; bases outside gene matches: 6. Germline V gene lookup returns CDR1 MNHEY and CDR2 SVGAGI. CDR3 nucleotide sequence: TGTGCCAGCAGACCCGGACAGGGGCTCTACGAGCAGTACTTC. As protein: CASRPGQGLYEQYF.

The rearrangement joins TRBV2 to TRBJ1-2; D is perhaps TRBD1 (6 bases). This CDR3 is built from 15 residues. The germline gives CDR1 SNHLY, CDR2 FYNNEI. The V end lost 3 bases, the J end lost 2 bases, and 13 bases lay between the germline ends. CDR3 DNA: TGTGCCAGCAGTGAGACAGGTCGGGGGAACTATGGCTACACCTTC. Translation: CASSETGRGNYGYTF.

The rearrangement uses TRBV18 and TRBJ2-1; 11 nucleotides align to TRBD2. The length of the CDR3 is 18 residues. Trimming at V came to 3 bases and at J to 8 bases, leaving 15 bases not matched to a gene. Germline V gene lookup returns CDR1 KGHSH and CDR2 LQKENI. CDR3 amino acids: CASSPRLAGQGYVDEQFF. Here the CDR3 DNA reads TGTGCCAGCTCACCTCGACTAGCGGGGCAGGGGTATGTCGATGAGCAGTTCTTC.

The rearrangement joins TRBV27 to TRBJ2-5; 9 bases are a match to TRBD2. The germline V gene encodes CDR1 MNHEY and CDR2 SMNVEV (reference sequence). V shed 7 bases and J 4 bases; nucleotides not matched to a gene: 10. This CDR3 comprises 15 residues. The CDR3 coding sequence is TGTGCCAGCAAGGCTAGCGGGATCGACGGAGAGACCCAGTACTTC. This encodes CASKASGIDGETQYF.

The table lists this clone with a few counts. The CDR3: CAWKNGASATDTQYF. The CDR3 DNA is TGTGCCTGGAAAAATGGGGCTAGCGCCACAGATACGCAGTATTTT. This chain connects TRBV30 to TRBJ2-3, with TRBD2 as a possible D gene (6 bases). Trimming removed 4 bases at V and 2 bases at J, with 16 bases between. The CDR3 extends over 15 amino acids. The V gene's germline CDR1 is GTSNPN and CDR2 SVGIG (reference sequence).

The V gene is TRBV6-6, the J gene TRBJ1-6; 7 bases line up with TRBD1. V trimming: 6 bases; J trimming: 7 bases; junction bases outside the gene matches: 6. The CDR3 is made up of 14 amino acids. Germline CDR1 reads MNHNY; CDR2 reads SVGAGI (reference sequence). Written as DNA, the CDR3 is TGTGCCAGCAGCTACCGGGACAGCAATTCACCCCTCCACTTT. Encoded protein: CASSYRDSNSPLHF.

The chain couples TRBV5-6 to TRBJ2-6; 9 bases are shared with TRBD2. V shed 4 bases, J shed 4 bases, and the junction held 9 bases outside the gene matches. Germline CDR1 is SGHDT and CDR2 is YYEEEE. The CDR3 has 17 amino acids. CDR3 sequence reads: CASSAGSGRSGANVLTF. CDR3 nucleotide sequence: TGTGCCAGCAGCGCCGGTAGCGGGAGATCCGGGGCCAACGTCCTGACTTTC.

This clone has a single count. V usage is TRBV19 and J usage is TRBJ1-5, with 9 bases fitting TRBD1. V was clipped by 8 bases and J by 5 bases; unmatched bases: 4. Germline V gene lookup returns CDR1 LNHDA and CDR2 SQIVND (reference sequence). The CDR3 sequence is 13 residues long. The CDR3 DNA is TGTGCCAGTCAAGGGACAGGGTATCAGCCCCAGCATTTT. It translates to CASQGTGYQPQHF.

The V gene is TRBV18, the J gene TRBJ1-1, with unresolved D. V was clipped by 6 bases and J by 4 bases, with 9 bases between them. The germline gives CDR1 KGHSH, CDR2 LQKENI. There are 12 residues in the CDR3. The CDR3 coding sequence is TGTGCCAGCTCCCCGGAAGGCACTGAAGCTTTCTTT. Protein sequence: CASSPEGTEAFF.

The V and J genes are TRBV6-5 and TRBJ2-3; 9 bases fit TRBD1. The V and J ends lost 4 bases and 4 bases, in that order; junction bases with no gene match: 9. Germline CDR1 and CDR2: MNHEY and SVGAGI. There are 16 residues in the CDR3. CDR3 amino acids: CASSSPGTGRPDTQYF. The CDR3 DNA reads TGTGCCAGCAGTTCACCCGGGACAGGGAGGCCAGATACGCAGTATTTT.

V gene TRBV7-3 combines with J gene TRBJ2-1; TRBD2 aligns across 8 bases. The ends lost 0 bases at V and 6 bases at J; junction bases unmatched: 7. The CDR3 extends over 16 amino acids. Germline V gene data show CDR1 as SGHTA and CDR2 as FQGTGA. The CDR3 DNA reads TGTGCCAGCAGCTTAACCGGGAGGGCCGGGGTCAATGAGCAGTTCTTC. Protein: CASSLTGRAGVNEQFF.

The chain employs TRBV5-6 and TRBJ2-1; 11 bases fit TRBD2. The CDR3 totals 15 residues. CDR1 SGHDT and CDR2 YYEEEE come from the germline V gene. J was trimmed by 3 bases and V by 4 bases; bases with no gene match: 3. CDR3: CASSQGLADYNEQFF. In nucleotides, the CDR3 is TGTGCCAGCAGCCAGGGACTAGCGGACTACAATGAGCAGTTCTTC.

The chain recombines TRBV11-2 with TRBJ2-1; D is uncertain. From germline, CDR1 is SGHAT and CDR2 FQNNGV. V shed 2 bases and J shed 3 bases, with 2 bases lying between them. The CDR3 is 12 residues long. CDR3 protein: CASSLIYNEQFF. The CDR3 DNA reads as TGTGCCAGCAGCTTAATCTACAATGAGCAGTTCTTC.

The V and J genes are TRBV7-8 and TRBJ2-1, with 7 bases aligning to TRBD1. With V trimmed by 1 base and J by 10 bases, 13 bases remained unmatched. Germline V gives CDR1 SGHVS, CDR2 FQNEAQ. The CDR3 spans 16 residues. The CDR3 DNA reads as TGTGCCAGCAGCTTAGGGTCCGGACAGGCTCTCTGGGAGCAGTTCTTC. Its protein product is CASSLGSGQALWEQFF.

The chain recombines TRBV7-8 with TRBJ2-1, with TRBD2 matching 14 bases. The CDR3 totals 17 residues. The germline V gene encodes CDR1 SGHVS and CDR2 FQNEAQ. Trimming cost V 5 bases and J 1 base; bases outside gene matches: 4. CDR3: CASSARTSGRSYNEQFF. In DNA form, the CDR3 reads TGTGCCAGCAGCGCCCGGACTAGCGGGAGGTCCTACAATGAGCAGTTCTTC.

The rearrangement joins TRBV6-5 to TRBJ2-1, with TRBD1 matching over 7 bases. The germline V gene has CDR1 MNHEY and CDR2 SVGAGI. The length of the CDR3 is 14 residues. Trimming removed 4 bases from V and 7 bases from J; junction bases left unmatched: 7. CDR3 loop: CASSSWTGGNEQFF. CDR3 nucleotide sequence: TGTGCCAGCAGTTCTTGGACAGGAGGAAATGAGCAGTTCTTC.

This chain connects TRBV9 to TRBJ1-3, with D possibly matching TRBD1 (6 bases). CDR3 size: 15 residues. V was pared by 4 bases and J by 2 bases, with 13 bases between. The germline CDR1 and CDR2 sequences are SGDLS and YYNGEE. This CDR3 is CASSLGTTTGNTIYF. CDR3 coding DNA: TGTGCCAGCAGCCTCGGGACAACCACTGGAAACACCATATATTTT.

This chain connects TRBV6-6 to TRBJ1-5; TRBD1 is a possible D gene (5 bases). CDR1 and CDR2 (germline): MNHNY, SVGAGI (reference sequence). The V end lost 5 bases, the J end lost 7 bases, and 15 bases lay between the germline ends. The CDR3 runs 14 residues. Here the CDR3 DNA reads TGTGCCAGCAGTGATGACAGACTTAGGCAGCCCCAGCATTTT. It is translated as CASSDDRLRQPQHF.

The genes are TRBV28 and TRBJ2-7; D ambiguous. Germline lookup yields CDR1 MDHEN and CDR2 SYDVKM. The V and J ends lost 5 bases and 2 bases respectively, with 10 bases between them. This CDR3 is 13 amino acids long. The CDR3 DNA reads as TGTGCCAGCAGTCCAGGCGGTACCTACGAGCAGTACTTC. Translated, it gives CASSPGGTYEQYF.